Listed here are 15 T cell receptor beta chains from one sample, sequenced in a study of T-cell memory formation after mild COVID-19. One entry per CDR3 protein results from TCRdb running MiXCR on the 5' RACE reads. The profile shows under 300,000 distinct CDR3 sequences, 8% to 9% of them singletons. Sequencing input: PBMCs or a T cell subset sorted from them (not recorded which). These receptors were obtained from a young man who had mild COVID-19 (a few samples of this study predate the infection). Cell type and time point are not known.

The rearrangement uses TRBV27 and TRBJ1-1, with D uncertain. This CDR3 spans 16 amino acids. Germline assignment: CDR1 MNHEY and CDR2 SMNVEV (reference sequence). Between the trimmed V and J ends, which lost 1 base and 4 bases, there was a span of 16 bases. This CDR3 is CASSLYGQVDGTEAFF. CDR3 nucleotides: TGTGCCAGCAGTTTATACGGGCAGGTCGATGGCACTGAAGCTTTCTTT.

Turning to this clonotype: The junction departs from germline at one end; a sequencing error may be responsible. The chain has TRBV5-6 and TRBJ2-3; 8 bases fit TRBD1. Germline V gene sequence: CDR1 SGHDT, CDR2 YYEEEE. CDR3 length equals 17 residues. The CDR3: CASSPKLDRGGGDMQYF. CDR3 in DNA: TGTGCCAGCAGCCCAAAATTAGACAGGGGAGGTGGAGATATGCAGTATTTT.

This clonotype showed up just a few times. The chain employs TRBV7-9 and TRBJ2-3, with 8 bases fitting TRBD2. V lost 7 bases, J lost 2 bases, and 2 bases stayed unmatched. Looked up from germline, CDR1 is SEHNR and CDR2 is FQNEAQ (reference sequence). The CDR3 covers 13 residues. The DNA for the CDR3 is TGTGCCAGCAAAGGACTAGCCACAGATACGCAGTATTTT. Translated, it gives CASKGLATDTQYF.

At least ten counts were recorded for this clonotype. This chain connects TRBV9 to TRBJ1-4; 7 bases align to TRBD1. The CDR3 contains 15 residues. V trimming: 0 bases; J trimming: 7 bases; junction bases outside the gene matches: 6. The V gene's germline CDR1 is SGDLS and CDR2 YYNGEE. This chain's CDR3 is CASSVAQGLGEKLFF. The CDR3 DNA reads TGTGCCAGCAGCGTAGCACAGGGGCTCGGTGAAAAACTGTTTTTT.

The chain carries TRBV7-8 and TRBJ1-1; 7 bases map to TRBD1. This CDR3 is built from 16 residues. Looked up from germline, CDR1 is SGHVS and CDR2 is FQNEAQ. Trimming cost V 2 bases and J 4 bases; bases outside gene matches: 10. The CDR3 spells CASSLPPQGIATEAFF. The CDR3 DNA sequence: TGTGCCAGCAGCTTACCGCCACAGGGGATCGCCACTGAAGCTTTCTTT.

The CDR3 is CASSHRDRDYNEQFF. CDR3 nucleotides: TGTGCCAGCAGCCACCGGGACAGAGACTACAATGAGCAGTTCTTC. V gene TRBV7-2 combines with J gene TRBJ2-1; 7 bases line up with TRBD1. Germline CDR1 is SGHTA and CDR2 is FQGNSA. The CDR3 sequence is 15 residues long. Trimming removed 5 bases from V and 3 bases from J; junction bases left unmatched: 7.

The chain uses TRBV27 and TRBJ1-2, with 7 bases lining up with TRBD1. The CDR3 extends over 15 amino acids. V trimming: 0 bases; J trimming: 4 bases; junction bases outside the gene matches: 5. Looked up from germline, CDR1 is MNHEY and CDR2 is SMNVEV (reference sequence). Here the CDR3 DNA reads TGTGCCAGCAGTTTATCGGCGCAGGGGGGCTATGGCTACACCTTC. It specifies CASSLSAQGGYGYTF.

This clonotype has only a few counts. V and J are TRBV4-2 and TRBJ2-3; unclear D gene. The CDR3 consists of 15 residues. Germline CDR1 LGHNA, CDR2 YNFKEQ. The V and J ends lost 1 base and 2 bases respectively, with 10 bases between them. The chain's CDR3 is CASSQGDSLTDTQYF. The CDR3 DNA sequence: TGTGCCAGCAGCCAAGGGGATAGTCTCACAGATACGCAGTATTTT.

This clonotype was seen a handful of times. The chain combines TRBV6-5 with TRBJ1-2; 7 bases agree with TRBD1. The V gene's germline CDR1 is MNHEY and CDR2 SVGAGI. The J segment lost 7 bases and the V segment lost 2 bases, leaving 10 bases of the junction unmatched. The CDR3 extends over 15 amino acids. The CDR3 DNA sequence: TGTGCCAGCAGTTACGCCGGGACAGACATTCGTGGCTACACCTTC. Translation gives CASSYAGTDIRGYTF.

The chain uses TRBV6-6 and TRBJ2-7; D unresolved. The CDR3 has 14 residues. Per the germline V gene, CDR1 is MNHNY and CDR2 is SVGAGI (reference sequence). Trimming left V 5 bases short and J 2 bases short, with 13 bases between. Here the CDR3 DNA reads TGTGCCAGCAGTGCCCCAAGAGAGACCTACGAGCAGTACTTC. This gives the protein CASSAPRETYEQYF.

The chain uses TRBV2 and TRBJ2-3; the D is unclear. The CDR3 contains 14 residues. The ends were cut back, 4 bases at V and 2 bases at J, with 10 bases in the middle. Germline CDR1 reads SNHLY; CDR2 reads FYNNEI. The CDR3 sequence: CASSVKVDTDTQYF. DNA for the CDR3: TGTGCCAGCAGTGTGAAGGTAGACACAGATACGCAGTATTTT. The variable domain in full, completed from reference TRBV2 and TRBJ2-3, reads EPEVTQTPSHQVTQMGQEVILRCVPISNHLYFYWYRQILGQKVEFLVSFYNNEISEKSEIFDDQFSVERPDGSNFTLKIRSTKLEDSAMYFCASSVKVDTDTQYFGPGTRLTVL.

This clonotype appeared many times. The chain joins TRBV4-1 to TRBJ2-3, with 9 bases lining up with TRBD2. CDR3 length: 17 amino acids. Germline CDR1 is MGHRA and CDR2 is YSYEKL. The trim removed 0 bases at V and 1 base at J, leaving 5 bases unmatched. The CDR3 nucleotides read TGCGCCAGCAGCCAAGATCAGGTAGCGGGGGGCACAGATACGCAGTATTTT. This gives the protein CASSQDQVAGGTDTQYF.

As DNA, the CDR3 is TGTGCCAGCAGCCAAGAGTATTCTAGCACAGATACGCAGTATTTT. This gives the protein CASSQEYSSTDTQYF. The genes are TRBV7-3 and TRBJ2-3; no definite D call. This CDR3 is built from 15 residues. CDR1 and CDR2 (germline): SGHTA, FQGTGA. Trimming removed 5 bases at V and 0 bases at J, with 12 bases between.

This clonotype was detected ten times or more. The V and J genes are TRBV6-5 and TRBJ2-7, with D perhaps TRBD1 or TRBD2 (5 bases each). Trimming cost V 2 bases and J 1 base, with 18 bases left between them. The CDR3 has 17 residues. The V gene's germline CDR1 is MNHEY and CDR2 SVGAGI. CDR3 loop: CASSYRGSGADSYEQYF. The CDR3, as DNA: TGTGCCAGCAGTTACCGGGGCAGTGGCGCTGATTCCTACGAGCAGTACTTC.

This clonotype was seen more than once but under ten times. The V and J genes are TRBV12-3 or TRBV12-4 and TRBJ2-7, with D possibly being TRBD1 (6 bases). There are 13 residues in the CDR3. Deletions cut 6 bases from V and 2 bases from J, with 11 bases between. The CDR3 DNA reads as TGTGCCAGCAGCTCCCGGGACACCTACGAGCAGTACTTC. Its translation is CASSSRDTYEQYF.